This is a list of T cell receptor beta chains from one sample in a study of blood T cell repertoires in COVID-19. Sequencing used immunoSEQ multiplex PCR; TCRdb keeps in-frame clones, though not all of them. The data hold about 47,000 clones, with around 84% observed a single time. The sample consisted of peripheral blood. Receptor source: a man aged 45-65 years with acute or convalescent COVID-19. The CDR3 runs from the conserved cysteine through the conserved F or W. D genes are given only for firm matches. The size of a clone is reported for some rows only, either as once, few or many, or as a class for expanded clones.

j_gene	v_gene	abundance	d_gene	CDR3aa	CDR3nt
TRBJ2-1	TRBV19	few	TRBD2	CASLAGGIFNEQFF	TGTGCCAGCCTAGCGGGAGGGATTTTCAATGAGCAGTTCTTC
TRBJ1-6	TRBV9	NA	NA	CASSVEGGLYNSPLHF	TGTGCCAGCAGCGTAGAAGGCGGACTCTATAATTCACCCCTCCACTTT
TRBJ1-2	TRBV6-1	NA	NA	CASSDGQTLANYGYTF	TGTGCCAGCAGTGATGGACAGACCTTAGCTAACTATGGCTACACCTTC
TRBJ1-4	TRBV7-2	NA	TRBD1	CASSLRDRVTNEKLFF	TGTGCCAGCAGCTTAAGGGACAGGGTTACTAATGAAAAACTGTTTTTT
TRBJ2-2	TRBV5-6	NA	NA	CASSFGRSGELFF	TGTGCCAGCAGCTTTGGGAGGTCCGGGGAGCTGTTTTTT
TRBJ2-1	TRBV7-2	NA	TRBD2	CASSRTSGASSYNEQFF	TGTGCCAGCAGCCGGACTAGCGGAGCCAGCTCCTACAATGAGCAGTTCTTC
TRBJ2-3	TRBV24-1	NA	TRBD2	CATSDPGAGGRDTQYF	TGTGCCACCAGTGATCCTGGGGCGGGAGGGCGAGATACGCAGTATTTT
TRBJ2-2	TRBV19	NA	NA	CASRRGGTGELFF	TGTGCCAGTCGGAGAGGGGGTACCGGGGAGCTGTTTTTT
TRBJ2-1	TRBV4-2	NA	NA	CASSLGVDEQFF	TGTGCCAGCAGCCTAGGGGTTGATGAGCAGTTCTTC
TRBJ1-3	TRBV5-1	NA	NA	CASSLGSDSSGNTIYF	TGCGCCAGCAGCTTGGGTTCCGACAGCTCTGGAAACACCATATATTTT
TRBJ2-7	TRBV4-3	few	TRBD1	CASSVDRGGLDEQYF	TGCGCCAGCAGTGTCGACAGGGGAGGATTGGACGAGCAGTACTTC
TRBJ1-5	TRBV18	NA	TRBD1	CASSQSGGGQPQHF	TGTGCCAGCTCACAATCAGGGGGCGGTCAGCCCCAGCATTTT
TRBJ1-3	TRBV6-6	NA	NA	CASSWEGLFSGNTIYF	TGTGCCAGCAGCTGGGAGGGTTTATTCTCTGGAAACACCATATATTTT
TRBJ1-6	TRBV28	NA	TRBD1	CASSLGTGPSNSPLHF	TGTGCCAGCAGTTTAGGGACAGGGCCATCAAATTCACCCCTCCACTTT
TRBJ2-2	TRBV4-3	NA	TRBD1	CASSPGTGKAGELFF	TGCGCCAGCAGCCCCGGGACAGGGAAGGCCGGGGAGCTGTTTTTT
TRBJ1-2	TRBV19	NA	NA	CASTSGGEGYTF	TGTGCCAGTACCTCCGGGGGGGAAGGCTACACCTTC
TRBJ1-1	TRBV6-5	NA	TRBD1	CASSYNRGGGVAFF	TGTGCCAGCAGTTACAACAGGGGAGGTGGTGTAGCTTTCTTT
TRBJ2-6	TRBV14	NA	NA	CASSSQYGNSGANVLTF	TGTGCCAGCAGCTCACAGTATGGAAACTCTGGGGCCAACGTCCTGACTTTC
TRBJ2-2	TRBV4-3	NA	NA	CASSQDTGANTGELFF	TGCGCCAGCAGCCAAGATACGGGAGCGAACACCGGGGAGCTGTTTTTT
TRBJ2-5	TRBV14	NA	NA	CASSVPDRFQETQYF	TGTGCCAGCAGCGTACCTGACAGGTTCCAAGAGACCCAGTACTTC
TRBJ2-2	TRBV30	NA	NA	CAWSVYGSGELFF	TGTGCCTGGAGTGTATATGGCTCAGGGGAGCTGTTTTTT
TRBJ1-2	TRBV9	NA	NA	CASSVAGPRDGYTF	TGTGCCAGCAGCGTAGCAGGGCCCAGGGATGGCTACACCTTC
TRBJ1-6	TRBV19	NA	NA	CASSISPGRNNSPLHF	TGTGCCAGTAGTATCTCACCGGGAAGAAATAATTCACCCCTCCACTTT
TRBJ1-4	TRBV11-2	NA	TRBD1	CASSKTGWDEKLFF	TGTGCCAGCAGCAAGACAGGGTGGGATGAAAAACTGTTTTTT
TRBJ2-1	TRBV5-8	NA	NA	CASEGDPNEQFF	TGTGCCAGCGAGGGGGATCCCAATGAGCAGTTCTTC
TRBJ2-7	TRBV15	NA	TRBD1	CATSRDQGQGTYEQYF	TGTGCCACCAGCAGAGACCAAGGACAGGGAACCTACGAGCAGTACTTC
TRBJ2-2	TRBV18	NA	NA	CASSPPRGLVGGELFF	TGTGCCAGCTCACCACCGCGGGGGCTAGTCGGCGGGGAGCTGTTTTTT
TRBJ1-1	TRBV2	NA	NA	CATPVTALNTEAFF	TGTGCCACCCCCGTGACAGCACTGAACACTGAAGCTTTCTTT
TRBJ1-2	TRBV29-1	few	TRBD1	CSVHGPSGTGDYFGYTF	TGCAGCGTTCATGGCCCCTCCGGGACAGGGGATTACTTTGGCTACACCTTC
TRBJ1-2	TRBV7-2	NA	TRBD1	CASSSLRGDRPYGYTF	TGTGCCAGCAGCTCCCTAAGGGGGGACAGACCCTATGGCTACACCTTC
TRBJ2-2	TRBV15	NA	NA	CATSREQVTGELFF	TGTGCCACCAGCAGAGAACAGGTTACCGGGGAGCTGTTTTTT
TRBJ1-2	TRBV19	NA	NA	CASRLQGMDYGYTF	TGTGCCAGTAGACTACAGGGAATGGACTATGGCTACACCTTC
TRBJ2-5	TRBV9	once	NA	CASSGRDFKEASQYF	TGTGCCAGCAGCGGCCGGGACTTCAAGGAGGCGAGCCAGTACTTC
TRBJ1-4	TRBV7-9	NA	NA	CASSLVGGINEKLFF	TGTGCCAGCAGCTTAGTAGGGGGTATTAATGAAAAACTGTTTTTT
TRBJ2-4	TRBV18	NA	NA	CASSPPAVAKNIQYF	TGTGCCAGCTCACCACCCGCAGTAGCCAAAAACATTCAGTACTTC
TRBJ1-4	TRBV30	NA	NA	CAWSARNEKLFF	TGTGCCTGGAGTGCCCGTAATGAAAAACTGTTTTTT
TRBJ2-6	TRBV7-2	NA	TRBD1	CASSPIWGQGGHTANVLTF	TGTGCCAGCAGCCCTATCTGGGGACAGGGAGGGCATACGGCCAACGTCCTGACTTTC
TRBJ2-5	TRBV6-2/TRBV6-3	NA	TRBD1	CASSRGQAYQETQYF	TGTGCCAGCAGTAGAGGACAGGCGTACCAAGAGACCCAGTACTTC
TRBJ2-1	TRBV7-2	NA	TRBD2	CASRIAGRNEQFF	TGTGCCAGCAGAATAGCGGGAAGGAATGAGCAGTTCTTC
TRBJ1-1	TRBV27	NA	NA	CASSLSFLGSAEAFF	TGTGCCAGCAGTTTATCGTTCCTAGGGAGTGCTGAAGCTTTCTTT
TRBJ1-6	TRBV30	NA	NA	CAWSVSGTRNSPLHF	TGTGCCTGGAGTGTAAGCGGGACAAGAAATTCACCCCTCCACTTT
TRBJ2-3	TRBV4-3	NA	TRBD1	CASSQGAGGQGITDTQYF	TGCGCCAGCAGCCAAGGAGCTGGGGGACAGGGCATCACAGATACGCAGTATTTT
TRBJ1-5	TRBV28	NA	NA	CASRQGGGYSNQPQHF	TGTGCCAGCAGACAAGGGGGGGGATATAGCAATCAGCCCCAGCATTTT
TRBJ2-7	TRBV11-2	NA	TRBD1	CASSPRTGSYEQYF	TGTGCCAGCAGCCCGCGGACAGGCTCCTACGAGCAGTACTTC
TRBJ1-1	TRBV3-1/TRBV3-2	NA	TRBD1	CASSLGQTEAFF	TGTGCCAGCAGCCTGGGACAGACTGAAGCTTTCTTT